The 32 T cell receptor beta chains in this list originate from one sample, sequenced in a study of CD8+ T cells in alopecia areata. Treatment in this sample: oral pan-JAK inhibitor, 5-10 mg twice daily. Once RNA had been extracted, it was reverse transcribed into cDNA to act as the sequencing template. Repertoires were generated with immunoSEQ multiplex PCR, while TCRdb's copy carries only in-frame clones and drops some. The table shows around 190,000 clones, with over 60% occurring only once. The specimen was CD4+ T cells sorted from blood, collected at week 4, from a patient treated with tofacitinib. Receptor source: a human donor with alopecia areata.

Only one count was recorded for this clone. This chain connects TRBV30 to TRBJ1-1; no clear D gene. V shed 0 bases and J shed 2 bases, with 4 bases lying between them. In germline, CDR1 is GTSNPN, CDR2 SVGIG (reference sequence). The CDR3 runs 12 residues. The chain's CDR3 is CAWSVYNTEAFF. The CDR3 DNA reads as TGTGCCTGGAGTGTATATAACACTGAAGCTTTCTTT.

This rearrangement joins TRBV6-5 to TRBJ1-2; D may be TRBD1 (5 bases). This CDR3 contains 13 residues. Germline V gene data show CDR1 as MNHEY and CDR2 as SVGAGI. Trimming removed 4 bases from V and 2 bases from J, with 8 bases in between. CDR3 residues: CASSSRANYGYTF. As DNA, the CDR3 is TGTGCCAGCAGTTCCAGGGCCAACTATGGCTACACCTTC.

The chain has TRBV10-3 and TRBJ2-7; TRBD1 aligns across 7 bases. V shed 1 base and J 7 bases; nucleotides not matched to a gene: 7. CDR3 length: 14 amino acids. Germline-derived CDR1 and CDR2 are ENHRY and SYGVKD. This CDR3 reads CAISEWTGVQEQYF. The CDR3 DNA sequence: TGTGCCATCAGTGAGTGGACAGGAGTCCAGGAGCAGTACTTC.

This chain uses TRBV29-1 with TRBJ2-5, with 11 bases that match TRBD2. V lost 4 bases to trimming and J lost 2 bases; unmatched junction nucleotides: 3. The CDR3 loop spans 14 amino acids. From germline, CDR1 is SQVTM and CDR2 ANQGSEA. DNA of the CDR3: TGCAGCGTTGGCCTAGCGGGGGGTCAAGAGACCCAGTACTTC. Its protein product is CSVGLAGGQETQYF.

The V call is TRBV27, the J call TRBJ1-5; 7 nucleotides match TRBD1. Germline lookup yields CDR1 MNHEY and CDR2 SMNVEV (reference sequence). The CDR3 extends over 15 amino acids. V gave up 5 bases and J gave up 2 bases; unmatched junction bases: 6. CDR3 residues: CASSKTGFGNQPQHF. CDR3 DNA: TGTGCCAGCAGTAAGACAGGGTTCGGCAATCAGCCCCAGCATTTT.

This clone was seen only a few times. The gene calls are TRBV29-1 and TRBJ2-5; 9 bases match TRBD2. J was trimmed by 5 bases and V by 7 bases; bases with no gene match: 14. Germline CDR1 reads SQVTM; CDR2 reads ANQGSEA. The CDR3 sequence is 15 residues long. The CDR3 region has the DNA TGCAGCGGGATGAGGAATAGCGGGGGAGGGGAGACCCAGTACTTC. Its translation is CSGMRNSGGGETQYF.

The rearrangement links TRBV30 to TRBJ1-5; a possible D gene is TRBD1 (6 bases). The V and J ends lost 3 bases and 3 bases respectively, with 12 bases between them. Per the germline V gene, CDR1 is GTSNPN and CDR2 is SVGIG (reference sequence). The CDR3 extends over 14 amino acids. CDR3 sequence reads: CAWRTQGHNQPQHF. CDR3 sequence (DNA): TGTGCCTGGAGGACTCAGGGGCACAATCAGCCCCAGCATTTT.

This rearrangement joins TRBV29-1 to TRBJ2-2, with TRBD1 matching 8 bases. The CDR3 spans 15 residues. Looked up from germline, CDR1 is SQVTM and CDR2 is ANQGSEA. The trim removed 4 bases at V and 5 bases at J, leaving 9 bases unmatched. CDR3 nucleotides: TGCAGCGTTGGAACCGGGACAGGAGGGACCGGGGAGCTGTTTTTT. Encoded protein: CSVGTGTGGTGELFF.

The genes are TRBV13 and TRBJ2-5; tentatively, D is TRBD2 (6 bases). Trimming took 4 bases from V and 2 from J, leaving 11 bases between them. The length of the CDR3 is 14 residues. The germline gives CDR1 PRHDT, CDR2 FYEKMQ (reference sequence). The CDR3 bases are TGTGCCAGCAGCTCCTCGGCGGGGCAAGAGACCCAGTACTTC. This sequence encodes CASSSSAGQETQYF.

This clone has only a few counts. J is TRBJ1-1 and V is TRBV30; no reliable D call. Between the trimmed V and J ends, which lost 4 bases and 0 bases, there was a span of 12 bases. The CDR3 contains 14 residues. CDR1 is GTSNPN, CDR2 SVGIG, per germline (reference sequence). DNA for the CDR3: TGTGCCTGGATGGATAGCCAGCTGAACACTGAAGCTTTCTTT. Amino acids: CAWMDSQLNTEAFF.

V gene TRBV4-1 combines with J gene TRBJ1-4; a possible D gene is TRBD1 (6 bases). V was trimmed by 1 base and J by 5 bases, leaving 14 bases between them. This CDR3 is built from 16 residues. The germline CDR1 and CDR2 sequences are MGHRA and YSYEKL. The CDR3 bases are TGCGCCAGCAGCCAAGCCCAGGGGTTAATCAATGAAAAACTGTTTTTT. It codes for CASSQAQGLINEKLFF.

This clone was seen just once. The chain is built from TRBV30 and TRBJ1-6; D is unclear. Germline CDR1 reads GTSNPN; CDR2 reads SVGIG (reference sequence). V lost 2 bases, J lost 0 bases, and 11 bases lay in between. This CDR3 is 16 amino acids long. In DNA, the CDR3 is TGTGCCTGGAGTTCGGCGGCCAACTCCTATAATTCACCCCTCCACTTT. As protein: CAWSSAANSYNSPLHF.

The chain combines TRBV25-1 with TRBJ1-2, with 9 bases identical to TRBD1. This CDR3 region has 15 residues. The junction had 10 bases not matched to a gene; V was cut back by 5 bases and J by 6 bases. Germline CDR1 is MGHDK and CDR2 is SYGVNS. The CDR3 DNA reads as TGTGCCAGCAGTCGTCCCGGGACAGGGACGGATGGCTACACCTTC. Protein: CASSRPGTGTDGYTF.

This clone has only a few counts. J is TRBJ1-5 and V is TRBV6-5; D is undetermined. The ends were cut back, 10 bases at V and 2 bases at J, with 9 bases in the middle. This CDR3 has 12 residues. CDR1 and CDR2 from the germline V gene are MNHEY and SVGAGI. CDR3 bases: TGTGCCATCATCGAGGGCAATCAGCCCCAGCATTTT. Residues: CAIIEGNQPQHF.

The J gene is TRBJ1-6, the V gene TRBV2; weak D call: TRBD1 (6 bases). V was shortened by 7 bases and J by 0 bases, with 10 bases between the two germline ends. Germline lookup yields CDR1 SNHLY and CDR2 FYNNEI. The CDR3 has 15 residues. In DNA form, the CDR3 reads TGTGCCAGCAACCGGGACAACTCCTATAATTCACCCCTCCACTTT. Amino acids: CASNRDNSYNSPLHF.

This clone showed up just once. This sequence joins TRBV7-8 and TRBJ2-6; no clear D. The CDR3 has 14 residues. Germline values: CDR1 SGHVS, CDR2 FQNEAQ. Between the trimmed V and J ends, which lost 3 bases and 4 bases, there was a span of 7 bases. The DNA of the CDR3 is TGTGCCAGCAGCTTTTCAAGCGGGGCCAACGTCCTGACTTTC. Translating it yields CASSFSSGANVLTF. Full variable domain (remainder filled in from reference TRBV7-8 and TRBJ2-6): GAGVSQSPRYKVAKRGQDVALRCDPISGHVSLFWYQQALGQGPEFLTYFQNEAQLDKSGLPSDRFFAERPEGSVSTLKIQRTQQEDSAVYLCASSFSSGANVLTFGAGSRLTVL.

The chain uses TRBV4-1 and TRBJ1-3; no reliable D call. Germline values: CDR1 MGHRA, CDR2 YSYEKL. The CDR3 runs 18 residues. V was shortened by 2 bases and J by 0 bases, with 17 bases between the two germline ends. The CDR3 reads CASSQPLLTVISGNTIYF. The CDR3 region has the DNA TGCGCCAGCAGCCAACCTCTACTGACCGTCATCTCTGGAAACACCATATATTTT.

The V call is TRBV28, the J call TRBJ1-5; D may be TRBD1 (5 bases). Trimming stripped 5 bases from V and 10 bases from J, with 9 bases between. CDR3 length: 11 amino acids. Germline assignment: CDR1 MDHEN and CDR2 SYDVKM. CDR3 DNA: TGTGCCAGCAGTGTCCGGGACCCCCAGCATTTT. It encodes CASSVRDPQHF.

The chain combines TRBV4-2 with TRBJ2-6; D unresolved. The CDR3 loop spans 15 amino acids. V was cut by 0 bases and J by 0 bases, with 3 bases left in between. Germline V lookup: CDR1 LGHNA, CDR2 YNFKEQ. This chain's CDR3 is CASSQDPSGANVLTF. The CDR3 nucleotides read TGTGCCAGCAGCCAAGATCCCTCTGGGGCCAACGTCCTGACTTTC.

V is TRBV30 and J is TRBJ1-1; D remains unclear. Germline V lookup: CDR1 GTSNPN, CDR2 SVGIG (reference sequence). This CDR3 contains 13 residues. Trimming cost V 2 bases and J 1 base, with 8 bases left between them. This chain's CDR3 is CAWSPKGNTEAFF. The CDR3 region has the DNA TGTGCCTGGAGTCCTAAGGGGAACACTGAAGCTTTCTTT.

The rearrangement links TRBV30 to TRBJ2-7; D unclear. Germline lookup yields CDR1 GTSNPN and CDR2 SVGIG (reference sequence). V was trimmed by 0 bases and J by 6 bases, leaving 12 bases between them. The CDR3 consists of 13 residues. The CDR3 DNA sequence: TGTGCCTGGAGTGTACAAGGGATTGGCGAGCAGTACTTC. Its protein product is CAWSVQGIGEQYF. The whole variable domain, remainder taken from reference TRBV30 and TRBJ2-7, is SQTIHQWPATLVQPVGSPLSLECTVEGTSNPNLYWYRQAAGRGLQLLFYSVGIGQISSEVPQNLSASRPQDRQFILSSKKLLLSDSGFYLCAWSVQGIGEQYFGPGTRLTVT.

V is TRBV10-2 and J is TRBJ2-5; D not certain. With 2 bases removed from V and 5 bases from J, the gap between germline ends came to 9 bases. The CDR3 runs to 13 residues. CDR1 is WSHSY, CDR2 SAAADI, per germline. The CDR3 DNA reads TGCGCCAGCAGTGAGGCGGAACGGGAGACCCAGTACTTC. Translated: CASSEAERETQYF.

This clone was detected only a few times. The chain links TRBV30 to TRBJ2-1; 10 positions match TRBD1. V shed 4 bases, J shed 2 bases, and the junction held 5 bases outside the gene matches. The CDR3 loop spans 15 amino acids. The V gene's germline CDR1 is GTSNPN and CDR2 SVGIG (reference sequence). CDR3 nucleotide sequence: TGTGCCTGGACCCTCGGACAGGGGGCCTACAATGAGCAGTTCTTC. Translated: CAWTLGQGAYNEQFF.

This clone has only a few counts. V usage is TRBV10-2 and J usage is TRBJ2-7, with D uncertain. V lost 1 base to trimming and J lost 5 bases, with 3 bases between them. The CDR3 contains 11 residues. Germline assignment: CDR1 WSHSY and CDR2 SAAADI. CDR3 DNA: TGCGCCAGCAGTGAGTTAAACGAGCAGTACTTC. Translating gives CASSELNEQYF.

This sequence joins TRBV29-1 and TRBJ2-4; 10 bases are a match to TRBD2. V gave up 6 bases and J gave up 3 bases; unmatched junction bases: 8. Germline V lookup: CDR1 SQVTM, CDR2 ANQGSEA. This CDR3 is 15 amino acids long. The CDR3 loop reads CSVSLAGDLKNIQYF. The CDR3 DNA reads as TGCAGCGTCTCCCTAGCGGGGGACCTCAAAAACATTCAGTACTTC.

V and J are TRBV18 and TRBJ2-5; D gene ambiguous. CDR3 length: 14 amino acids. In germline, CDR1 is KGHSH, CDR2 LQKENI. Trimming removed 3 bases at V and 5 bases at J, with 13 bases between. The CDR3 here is CASSPSWEKETQYF. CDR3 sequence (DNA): TGTGCCAGCTCACCTTCTTGGGAAAAGGAGACCCAGTACTTC.

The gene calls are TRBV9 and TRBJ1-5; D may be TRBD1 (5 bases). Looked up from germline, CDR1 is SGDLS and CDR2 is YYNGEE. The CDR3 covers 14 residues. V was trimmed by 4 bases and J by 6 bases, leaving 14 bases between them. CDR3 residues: CASSPQGRGQPQHF. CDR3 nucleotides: TGTGCCAGCAGCCCCCAGGGTAGGGGTCAGCCCCAGCATTTT.

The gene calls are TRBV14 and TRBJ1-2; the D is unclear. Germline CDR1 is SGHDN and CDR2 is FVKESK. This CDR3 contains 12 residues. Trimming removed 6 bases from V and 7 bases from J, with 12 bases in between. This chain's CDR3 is CASSANWGGYTF. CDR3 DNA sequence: TGTGCCAGCAGTGCCAACTGGGGTGGCTACACCTTC.

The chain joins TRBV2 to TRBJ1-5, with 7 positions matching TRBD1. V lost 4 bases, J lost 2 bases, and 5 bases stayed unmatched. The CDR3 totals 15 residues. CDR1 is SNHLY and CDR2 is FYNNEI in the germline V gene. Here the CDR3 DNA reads TGTGCCAGCAGTGTAGAGGGGGCGGGCAATCAGCCCCAGCATTTT. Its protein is CASSVEGAGNQPQHF.

CDR3 coding DNA: TGCAGCGTTGAAGATCGGGGCAGGAACACTGAAGCTTTCTTT. Its translation: CSVEDRGRNTEAFF. This chain connects TRBV29-1 to TRBJ1-1; D might be TRBD1 (5 bases). Germline V gene data show CDR1 as SQVTM and CDR2 as ANQGSEA. With 0 bases removed from V and 1 base from J, the gap between germline ends came to 9 bases. The CDR3 runs 14 residues.

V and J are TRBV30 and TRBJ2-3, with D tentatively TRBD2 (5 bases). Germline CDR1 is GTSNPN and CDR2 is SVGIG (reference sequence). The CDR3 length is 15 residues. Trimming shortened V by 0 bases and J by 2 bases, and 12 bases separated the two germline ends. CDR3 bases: TGTGCCTGGAGTGTAGGCGGGTGGGACACAGATACGCAGTATTTT. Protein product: CAWSVGGWDTDTQYF.

The CDR3 loop is CATRGQGPLKTQYF. In nucleotides, the CDR3 is TGTGCCACCAGGGGACAGGGCCCTCTGAAGACCCAGTACTTC. The genes are TRBV10-3 and TRBJ2-5; 9 bases align to TRBD1. The V gene end was trimmed by 10 bases and the J gene end by 6 bases; junction bases not matched to a gene: 12. This CDR3 has 14 amino acids. Germline V CDR1 and CDR2: ENHRY, SYGVKD.